These T cell receptor beta chains were read from a single sample in a study of human T cells and chemical hapten exposure. TCRdb reprocessed the RACE reads with MiXCR, giving one entry per CDR3 protein. The repertoire consists of roughly 100,000 distinct CDR3 sequences, with less than 45% occurring once and the leading ten covering less than 3%. Sequencing used whole blood, obtained in connection with sensitization to the hapten diphenylcyclopropenone (DPC). The receptors stem from a man in his forties with alopecia areata. Some clones in this sample may be carry-over from other donors' samples. The CDR3 runs from the conserved cysteine through the conserved F or W. A D gene is named only where the DNA matches it firmly. Rows give clone size only sometimes, using once, few, many, or a class for an expanded clone.

V	J	size	D	DNA	CDR3
TRBV29-1	TRBJ2-1	few	TRBD1	TGCAGCGTGGCCGGTTGGACAGGGTTATACAATGAGCAGTTCTTC	CSVAGWTGLYNEQFF
TRBV7-2	TRBJ2-4	NA	NA	TGTGCCAGCTCCCAGGGCCTTGGAAACATTCAGTACTTC	CASSQGLGNIQYF
TRBV20-1	TRBJ2-3	NA	NA	TGCAGTGCAGAAGTCAGCACAGATACGCAGTATTTT	CSAEVSTDTQYF
TRBV7-2	TRBJ2-3	NA	NA	TGTGCCAGCAGCCTCCAGACAGGTCCCAGCACAGATACGCAGTATTTT	CASSLQTGPSTDTQYF
TRBV12-3/TRBV12-4	TRBJ1-2	few	NA	TGTGCCAGCAGTTTAGTCGGGCCAGGGAGTGGCTACACCTTC	CASSLVGPGSGYTF
TRBV5-6	TRBJ2-1	NA	NA	TGTGCCAGCAGCTTGGCCTCTCACTGGACAGTGGCCTCCAATGAGCAGTTCTTC	CASSLASHWTVASNEQFF
TRBV28	TRBJ2-7	NA	NA	TGTGCCAGCAGTCCATGGACAGTGACCTACGAGCAGTACTTC	CASSPWTVTYEQYF
TRBV5-1	TRBJ1-1	NA	NA	TGCGCCAGCAGCCGGGACAAAGCGACTGAAGCTTTCTTT	CASSRDKATEAFF
TRBV9	TRBJ2-5	NA	NA	TGTGCCAGCAGCGTAGTTGGGGAGACCCAGTACTTC	CASSVVGETQYF
TRBV29-1	TRBJ2-1	NA	TRBD2	TGCAGCGCATTAAGACTAGCATACAATGAGCAGTTCTTC	CSALRLAYNEQFF
TRBV6-5	TRBJ2-3	NA	TRBD2	TGTGCCAGCAGTTACGGGACTAGCGGGGGACCCAGCACAGATACGCAGTATTTT	CASSYGTSGGPSTDTQYF
TRBV27	TRBJ2-1	NA	NA	TGTGCCAGCAGTTTAAAGGGGTATGAGCAGTTCTTC	CASSLKGYEQFF
TRBV7-6	TRBJ1-4	NA	NA	TGTGCCAGCAGCCGTGGGGCAACTAATGAAAAACTGTTTTTT	CASSRGATNEKLFF
TRBV27	TRBJ2-3	NA	NA	TGTGCCAGCAGGGAACTAGGAAAGAGTACGCAGTATTTT	CASRELGKSTQYF
TRBV10-3	TRBJ2-6	few	NA	TGTGCCATCAGTGAGTCCGGGCGCTCTGGGGCCAACGTCCTGACTTTC	CAISESGRSGANVLTF
TRBV9	TRBJ2-3	NA	TRBD1	TGTGCCAGCAGCCTGGGAACAGGGGTTCACACAGATACGCAGTATTTT	CASSLGTGVHTDTQYF
TRBV29-1	TRBJ2-3	NA	TRBD1	TGCAGCGTTGAAGAGGCAGGGGGCGCGGTAGATACGCAGTATTTT	CSVEEAGGAVDTQYF
TRBV6-5	TRBJ1-1	NA	NA	TGTGCCAGCAGTTACAAAGGTGCGAGGTCCACTGAAGCTTTCTTT	CASSYKGARSTEAFF
TRBV3-1	TRBJ1-2	few	NA	TGTGCCAGCCGGGGAGGCGACTATGGCTACACCTTC	CASRGGDYGYTF
TRBV6-5	TRBJ2-5	many	TRBD1	TGTGCCAGCAGCCCCGGAGGACAGGGCGGTCAAGAGACCCAGTACTTC	CASSPGGQGGQETQYF
TRBV7-9	TRBJ2-3	few	NA	TGTGCCAGCAGCTTATTTGGCAGGGGAGGTGCAGATACGCAGTATTTT	CASSLFGRGGADTQYF
TRBV24-1	TRBJ2-1	few	TRBD2	TGTGCCACCCGTTCGACGGGAGGAACCTACAATGAGCAGTTCTTC	CATRSTGGTYNEQFF
TRBV12-3/TRBV12-4	TRBJ2-5	few	TRBD1	TGTGCCACCGAGATTTCGGACAGGCAAGAGACCCAGTACTTC	CATEISDRQETQYF
TRBV11-2	TRBJ2-5	NA	NA	TGTGCCAGCGCCGGACCCCCAGAGACCCAGTACTTC	CASAGPPETQYF